This note documents a single T cell receptor (beta chain) sequence. Its target antigen remains unknown. No per-base quality is available; no much larger clone lies one base away. Whole blood was collected in K2EDTA tubes by collaborating institutions according to the institutions' own protocols. Collaborator samples were shipped for TCRbeta analysis as frozen whole blood, isolated PBMCs, or DNA extracted from either sample type. CDR3 length: 15 amino acids, cysteine to phenylalanine. Left in the record is the CDR3 DNA by itself, 45 bases read in frame from the first base. The germline V gene gives CDR1 as MDHEN and CDR2 as SYDVKM. Trimming takes 5 bases off V and 4 bases off J; junction bases not matched to a gene: 7. The immunoSEQ Assay, a bias-controlled multiplex PCR, was used to amplify TCRbeta CDR3 regions from genomic DNA. Regarding the original processing steps: The number of nucleated cells in each sample was estimated by amplification of reference gene primers within the assay. To quantify the absolute abundance of each unique TCRbeta CDR3 rearrangement, sequence reads were collapsed and filtered. For each sample, productive Simpson clonality was calculated as the square root of Simpson's diversity index over productive rearrangements. TCRdb holds this immuneACCESS table with in-frame rearrangements only. Some clones are missing; in checked studies, unresolved V genes explain under half, and the rest has no known cause. For V, J and clone size, that table is used; D and trimming come from the DNA. This sample is represented by 150,000 to 200,000 clones; roughly four fifths of them were singletons. Roughly 19% of the sample is taken by the ten largest.

The sample comes from a study of blood T cell repertoires in COVID-19 (dated by TCRdb to 2019 to 2021). About the full investigation: Samples covering the acute and convalescent phases of COVID-19 were provided by collaborators in the United States, Italy and Spain. The material from the prospective study consisted of cDNA or gDNA derived from T cells, B-cell-depleted T cells, or PBMCs. Subjects who had been exposed to COVID-19, were actively infected with it, or had recovered from it provided the deeply sampled blood TCRbeta repertoires that made up the dataset. A freely available public database, intended as a resource for researchers studying the immune response to SARS-CoV-2, is where the repertoires were released. The samples were drawn from two sources: the first 160 participants of the ongoing ImmuneRACE study, and approximately 1,300 subjects contributed by 6 global collaborators. The sample metadata nearly always contained a de-identified subject ID, COVID-19 status, age in years and sex. Where available, HLA class I and class II types were taken from metadata supplied by the sample provider and were not determined by assay-based typing. The paper's findings and limits, for the study overall: Clinical and demographic metadata were provided uncurated, with the amount varying by source and participant.

The TCR originated in a woman older than 75 with acute or convalescent COVID-19. Recombination linked TRBV28 to TRBJ2-7; the junction holds 11 bases that match TRBD1. The sequenced sample consisted of peripheral blood. The CDR3 sequence is CASSTRDRGTYEQYF. DNA sequence: TGTGCCAGCAGTACCCGGGACAGGGGGACTTACGAGCAGTACTTC.